These T cell receptor beta chains were read from a single sample in a study of blood T cell repertoires in COVID-19. The assay was immunoSEQ multiplex PCR, and TCRdb's table has in-frame clones only and misses some. This table holds around 110,000 clones, around 80% found once. Sequences were obtained from peripheral blood. The receptors shown here come from a man in his 60s with active or convalescent COVID-19. Each CDR3 is given with its conserved first and last residue. The D gene is left open where the match is weak. Part of the rows lack a size; the others show once, few, many or a class for expanded clones.

d_gene	v_gene	j_gene	abundance	CDR3aa	CDR3nt
TRBD2	TRBV9	TRBJ2-1	NA	CASSVAGGALDEQFF	TGTGCCAGCAGCGTAGCGGGGGGGGCTCTTGATGAGCAGTTCTTC
NA	TRBV6-5	TRBJ2-7	NA	CATYDSLYEQYF	TGTGCCACCTACGACAGTCTTTACGAGCAGTACTTC
TRBD1	TRBV6-1	TRBJ1-2	few	CASSEAGQGARGYTF	TGTGCCAGCAGTGAAGCAGGACAGGGGGCACGGGGCTACACCTTC
NA	TRBV5-1	TRBJ2-2	NA	CASRGDSNTGELFF	TGCGCCAGCAGAGGGGACTCCAACACCGGGGAGCTGTTTTTT
NA	TRBV7-3	TRBJ2-3	NA	CASSLFSTLDTDTQYF	TGTGCCAGCAGCTTATTCAGCACCCTAGACACAGATACGCAGTATTTT
NA	TRBV3-1/TRBV3-2	TRBJ1-4	NA	CASSQDGGGSEKLFF	TGTGCCAGCAGCCAAGACGGGGGGGGCAGTGAAAAACTGTTTTTT
TRBD1	TRBV10-3	TRBJ1-3	NA	CATSGQGISGNTIYF	TGTGCCACCTCGGGACAGGGAATCTCTGGAAACACCATATATTTT
NA	TRBV6-5	TRBJ1-5	NA	CASRDSSNQPQHF	TGTGCCAGCAGAGACAGTAGCAATCAGCCCCAGCATTTT
TRBD1	TRBV10-3	TRBJ1-5	NA	CAISPDRGSQPQHF	TGTGCCATCAGTCCGGACAGGGGAAGTCAGCCCCAGCATTTT
TRBD2	TRBV4-3	TRBJ2-7	NA	CASSQGLAGPSSEQYF	TGCGCCAGCAGCCAGGGACTAGCGGGCCCCTCTTCCGAGCAGTACTTC
NA	TRBV5-5	TRBJ1-5	NA	CASSLQGTGNQPQHF	TGTGCCAGCAGCTTACAGGGAACGGGCAATCAGCCCCAGCATTTT
TRBD2	TRBV30	TRBJ2-7	NA	CAWTSGRSEQYF	TGTGCCTGGACTAGCGGGAGAAGCGAGCAGTACTTC
NA	TRBV7-8	TRBJ1-5	NA	CASRPQDIDQPQHF	TGTGCCAGCAGACCACAGGATATCGATCAGCCCCAGCATTTT
TRBD1	TRBV28	TRBJ1-5	NA	CASGRTGTDHQPQHF	TGTGCCAGCGGACGAACCGGGACAGACCATCAGCCCCAGCATTTT
NA	TRBV19	TRBJ2-7	once	CASSQPGATYEQYF	TGTGCCAGTAGTCAACCGGGAGCGACCTACGAGCAGTACTTC
NA	TRBV11-2	TRBJ1-1	NA	CASSPLWGLGTEAFF	TGTGCCAGCAGCCCACTTTGGGGGCTAGGCACTGAAGCTTTCTTT
NA	TRBV7-9	TRBJ1-2	NA	CASSLGSQDGYTF	TGTGCCAGCAGCTTAGGGTCACAGGATGGCTACACCTTC
NA	TRBV28	TRBJ2-7	NA	CASTGGGTYEQYF	TGTGCCAGCACTGGAGGAGGCACCTACGAGCAGTACTTC
NA	TRBV12-3/TRBV12-4	TRBJ1-1	NA	CASRDTSEAFF	TGTGCCAGCAGGGACACTTCCGAAGCTTTCTTT
NA	TRBV21-1	TRBJ1-2	few	CASSKGDRDYGYTF	TGTGCCAGCAGCAAAGGGGACAGGGACTATGGCTACACCTTC
NA	TRBV28	TRBJ2-6	few	CASYSSGANVLTF	TGTGCCAGCTACAGCTCTGGGGCCAACGTCCTGACTTTC
TRBD1	TRBV7-9	TRBJ2-1	NA	CASSSDRDEQFF	TGTGCCAGCAGTTCGGACAGGGACGAGCAGTTCTTC
TRBD1	TRBV2	TRBJ1-4	NA	CASSESTGGGEKLFF	TGTGCCAGCAGTGAATCGACAGGGGGCGGTGAAAAACTGTTTTTT
TRBD1	TRBV4-1	TRBJ1-2	NA	CASSLGTGGGHGYTF	TGCGCCAGCAGCCTTGGGACAGGGGGCGGACATGGCTACACCTTC
NA	TRBV9	TRBJ2-1	NA	CASSVEVFSLAEYNEQFF	TGTGCCAGCAGCGTAGAGGTATTCAGTCTAGCTGAATACAATGAGCAGTTCTTC